The clone carrying this T cell receptor (beta chain) was seen repeatedly, ten times or more. What it recognizes is unknown. TCRdb independently ran MiXCR on the RT-PCR reads; one entry per CDR3 protein. The sample consists of 500,000 to 600,000 distinct CDR3 sequences, over 10% of them appearing once. The source of the sample is a study of response to subunit inactivated influenza vaccine. Findings and limits, study-wide: It was suggested by the authors that few new T cells are recruited by each seasonal influenza vaccination.

J was trimmed by 0 bases and V by 2 bases; bases with no gene match: 10. CDR1 and CDR2 from the germline V gene are SQVTM and ANQGSEA. The CDR3 loop spans 18 amino acids. Sequencing was performed on PBMCs from blood, taken more than 35 days after vaccination. This chain links TRBV29-1 with TRBJ2-1; 10 bases match TRBD2. This receptor was identified in a man aged 50-60 years who received an inactivated influenza vaccine. CDR3 amino acids: CSVEIGTSVGSSYNEQFF. The DNA of the CDR3 is TGCAGCGTTGAAATAGGGACTAGCGTGGGGAGCTCCTACAATGAGCAGTTCTTC.